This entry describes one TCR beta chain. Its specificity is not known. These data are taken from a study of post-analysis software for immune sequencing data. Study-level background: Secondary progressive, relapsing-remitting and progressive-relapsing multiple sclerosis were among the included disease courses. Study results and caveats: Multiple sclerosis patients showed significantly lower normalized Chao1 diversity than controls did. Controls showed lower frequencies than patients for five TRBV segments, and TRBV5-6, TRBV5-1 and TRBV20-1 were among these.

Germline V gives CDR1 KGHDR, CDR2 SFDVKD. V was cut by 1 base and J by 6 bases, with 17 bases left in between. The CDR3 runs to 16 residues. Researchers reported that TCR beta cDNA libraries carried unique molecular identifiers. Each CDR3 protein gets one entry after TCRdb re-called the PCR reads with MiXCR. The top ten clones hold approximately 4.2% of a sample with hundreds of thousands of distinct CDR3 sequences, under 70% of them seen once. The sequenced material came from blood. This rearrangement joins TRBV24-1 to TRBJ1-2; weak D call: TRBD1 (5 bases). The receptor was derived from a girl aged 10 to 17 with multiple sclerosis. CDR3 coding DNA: TGTGCCACCAGTGATTTCGGGGGACCGAAACCCGATGGCTACACCTTC. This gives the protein CATSDFGGPKPDGYTF.